Detailed here is one TCR beta chain. Its antigen is currently unknown. This sample stems from a study of cytomegalovirus exposure and HLA in healthy donors. In the study overall: An early release of data contained approximately 85 million unique TCRs, which came from HLA-typed donors.

Findings of the study overall: Later on, a genetic analysis was performed. It linked a missense variant in DCLRE1C with V- and J-gene trimming of TCR beta.

The PCR made use of 60 Vbeta and 13 Jbeta primers. Produced via immunoSEQ multiplex PCR; TCRdb's table is partial and in-frame only. The top ten hold about 3.1% of the sample, which has 180,000 or so clones, around four fifths seen once. The length of the CDR3 is 12 residues. Deletions cut 4 bases from V and 9 bases from J, with 10 bases between. Germline CDR1 reads ENHRY; CDR2 reads SYGVKD. Each donor was healthy, and each was a bone marrow donor. The chain combines TRBV10-3 with TRBJ2-1, with D possibly TRBD2 on 5 matching bases. The sequence was obtained from a female donor in good health and CMV-seronegative. The sequencing input was PBMCs. In DNA form, the CDR3 reads TGTGCCATCAGTGGCGGGTATAGTGAGCAGTTCTTC. Its protein product is CAISGGYSEQFF.